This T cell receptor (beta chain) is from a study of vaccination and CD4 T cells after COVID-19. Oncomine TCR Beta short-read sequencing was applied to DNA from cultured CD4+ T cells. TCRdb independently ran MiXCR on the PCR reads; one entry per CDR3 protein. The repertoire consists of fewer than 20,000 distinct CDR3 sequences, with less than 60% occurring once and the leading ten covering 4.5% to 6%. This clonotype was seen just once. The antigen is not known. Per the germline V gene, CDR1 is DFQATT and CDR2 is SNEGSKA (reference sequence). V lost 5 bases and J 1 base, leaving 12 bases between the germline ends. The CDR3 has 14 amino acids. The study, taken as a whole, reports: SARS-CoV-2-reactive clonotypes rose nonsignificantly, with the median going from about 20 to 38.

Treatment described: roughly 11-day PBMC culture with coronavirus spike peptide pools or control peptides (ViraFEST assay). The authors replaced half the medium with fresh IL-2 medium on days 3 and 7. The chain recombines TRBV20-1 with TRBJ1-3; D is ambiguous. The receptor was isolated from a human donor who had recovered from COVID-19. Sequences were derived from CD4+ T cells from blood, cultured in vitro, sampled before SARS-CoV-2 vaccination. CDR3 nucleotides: TGCAGTGCTTTGGACCGCCGGTCTGGAAACACCATATATTTT. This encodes CSALDRRSGNTIYF.